What follows are 21 T cell receptor beta chains derived from one specimen sequenced in a study of patients and donors after allogeneic stem cell transplantation. TCRdb ran MiXCR on the RT-PCR reads and lists one entry per CDR3 protein. This sample has 920,000 or so distinct CDR3 sequences; roughly 17% occur once, and the top ten carry 5.5% to 6.5%. The source material was blood, either unsorted or a sorted T cell fraction (not recorded which). These receptors came from a human donor who was either an allogeneic HSCT recipient or a stem cell or donor lymphocyte infusion donor (not recorded which). It is not recorded whose cells these are; they may come from a transplant donor.

In its sample, this clonotype was seen a few times. The gene calls are TRBV5-1 and TRBJ2-4, with D perhaps matching TRBD1 (5 bases). V dropped 1 base and J dropped 5 bases, with 10 bases sitting between them. This CDR3 contains 14 residues. Germline loops: CDR1 SGHRS, CDR2 YFSETQ. The CDR3 region is CASSLSQGQNIQYF. In nucleotides, the CDR3 is TGCGCCAGCAGCTTGTCTCAGGGTCAAAACATTCAGTACTTC.

This chain connects TRBV19 to TRBJ2-1, with 9 bases lining up with TRBD2. The CDR3 contains 18 residues. Germline V gene lookup returns CDR1 LNHDA and CDR2 SQIVND (reference sequence). Unmatched junction bases numbered 10, after V lost 4 bases and J lost 0 bases. As DNA, the CDR3 is TGTGCCAGTAGTAAGGTCTTACTAGCGGGCTACTCCTACAATGAGCAGTTCTTC. Translating gives CASSKVLLAGYSYNEQFF.

Only a few counts were recorded for this clonotype. The chain joins TRBV10-3 to TRBJ2-2; 10 nucleotides align to TRBD1. Germline V gives CDR1 ENHRY, CDR2 SYGVKD. J was trimmed by 8 bases and V by 10 bases; bases with no gene match: 10. This CDR3 contains 14 residues. The CDR3 loop is CATTGTGEKGELFF. The CDR3 DNA is TGTGCCACTACCGGGACAGGGGAGAAAGGGGAGCTGTTTTTT.

V and J are TRBV29-1 and TRBJ2-3; D gene uncertain. V was trimmed by 3 bases and J by 4 bases, leaving 2 bases between them. The CDR3 runs to 10 residues. CDR1 and CDR2 from the germline V gene are SQVTM and ANQGSEA. The CDR3 region has the DNA TGCAGCGTTGATGCAGATACGCAGTATTTT. It translates to CSVDADTQYF.

This clonotype was observed many times. CDR3: CASRPGTGGLTQYF. CDR3 DNA: TGTGCCAGCAGACCCGGGACAGGGGGCCTTACGCAGTATTTT. The chain is built from TRBV12-3 or TRBV12-4 and TRBJ2-3, with 12 bases identical to TRBD1. This CDR3 region has 14 residues. J gave up 8 bases and V 6 bases, and 6 bases lay outside the gene matches.

The J gene is TRBJ2-7, the V gene TRBV5-1; 11 nucleotides line up with TRBD1. Per germline, CDR1 SGHRS and CDR2 YFSETQ. Trimming removed 5 bases from V and 3 bases from J; junction bases left unmatched: 13. CDR3 length: 17 residues. This CDR3 is CASRFVPRGQGDYEQYF. The CDR3 nucleotides are TGCGCCAGCAGATTCGTCCCACGGGGACAGGGGGACTACGAGCAGTACTTC. Using reference TRBV5-1 and TRBJ2-7 for the parts outside the CDR3, the full variable domain is KAGVTQTPRYLIKTRGQQVTLSCSPISGHRSVSWYQQTPGQGLQFLFEYFSETQRNKGNFPGRFSGRQFSNSRSEMNVSTLELGDSALYLCASRFVPRGQGDYEQYFGPGTRLTVT.

J is TRBJ1-1 and V is TRBV5-1; 11 bases fit TRBD1. Looked up from germline, CDR1 is SGHRS and CDR2 is YFSETQ. The CDR3 has 17 residues. V trimming: 4 bases; J trimming: 4 bases; junction bases outside the gene matches: 12. The CDR3 DNA sequence: TGCGCCAGCAGCCGAATGATACTGGGACAGGGGGTCACTGAAGCTTTCTTT. This encodes CASSRMILGQGVTEAFF.

In its sample, this clonotype was seen a few times. The rearrangement uses TRBV12-3 or TRBV12-4 and TRBJ2-1; TRBD2 matches 16 bases. The CDR3 is made up of 20 amino acids. With 3 bases clipped from V and 5 bases from J, the junction kept 13 bases outside the gene matches. CDR3 region: CASSFAAGTSGREADNEQFF. The CDR3 nucleotides read TGTGCCAGCAGTTTCGCAGCCGGGACTAGCGGGAGGGAGGCAGACAATGAGCAGTTCTTC.

This clonotype has more than one count but fewer than ten. This chain joins TRBV30 and TRBJ1-1; 9 bases map to TRBD1. The junction had 5 bases not matched to a gene; V was cut back by 6 bases and J by 9 bases. This CDR3 comprises 11 residues. Germline loops: CDR1 GTSNPN, CDR2 SVGIG (reference sequence). CDR3 protein: CACIQGAKAFF. The CDR3, as DNA: TGTGCCTGTATACAGGGGGCGAAAGCTTTCTTT.

This clonotype occurred a few times. V and J are TRBV24-1 and TRBJ2-7; no reliable D call. The germline CDR1 and CDR2 sequences are KGHDR and SFDVKD. This CDR3 has 14 residues. Trimming took off 6 bases at V and 4 bases at J, with 15 bases between the two ends. CDR3 residues: CATSRTGQQYEQYF. The CDR3 coding sequence is TGTGCCACCAGTCGAACCGGGCAGCAATACGAGCAGTACTTC.

This clonotype was picked up many times. The chain links TRBV12-3 or TRBV12-4 to TRBJ2-2, with D perhaps matching TRBD1 (6 bases). This CDR3 region has 15 residues. Deletions cut 4 bases from V and 1 base from J, with 10 bases between. DNA for the CDR3: TGTGCCAGCAGTTCGGACAGAAAGAACACCGGGGAGCTGTTTTTT. Its protein product is CASSSDRKNTGELFF.

About this clonotype itself: The junction departs from the called germline gene at one end, perhaps through a read error. The chain combines TRBV7-3 with TRBJ1-1, with a possible D match to TRBD1 (5 bases). CDR3 size: 13 residues. Germline lookup yields CDR1 SGHTA and CDR2 FQGTGA. CDR3 region: CASGARANAEAFF. The DNA for the CDR3 is TGTGCCAGCGGGGCGAGGGCGAACGCTGAAGCTTTCTTT.

V usage is TRBV7-8 and J usage is TRBJ1-4; TRBD1 might be the D (5 bases). Germline V gene lookup returns CDR1 SGHVS and CDR2 FQNEAQ. V dropped 1 base and J dropped 7 bases, with 19 bases sitting between them. This CDR3 region has 17 residues. CDR3 in amino acids: CASSLGSPARQFEKLFF. CDR3 in DNA: TGTGCCAGCAGCTTAGGTTCCCCCGCGCGACAGTTTGAAAAACTGTTTTTT.

This clonotype was observed a few times. The chain recombines TRBV5-5 with TRBJ2-7; D unclear. From germline, CDR1 is SGHKS and CDR2 YYEKEE (reference sequence). V lost 0 bases and J 0 bases, leaving 7 bases between the germline ends. This CDR3 has 14 residues. The CDR3 region has the DNA TGTGCCAGCAGCTTGGACATTCTCTCCTACGAGCAGTACTTC. Its translation: CASSLDILSYEQYF.

V is TRBV30 and J is TRBJ1-2, with D perhaps TRBD1 (5 bases). This CDR3 is built from 13 residues. Germline V CDR1 and CDR2: GTSNPN, SVGIG (reference sequence). Trimming took 5 bases from V and 6 from J, leaving 16 bases between them. The CDR3 loop reads CAWARDSGHGYTF. The CDR3 region has the DNA TGTGCCTGGGCACGGGACTCCGGACATGGCTACACCTTC. Full variable domain (missing parts from reference TRBV30 and TRBJ1-2): SQTIHQWPATLVQPVGSPLSLECTVEGTSNPNLYWYRQAAGRGLQLLFYSVGIGQISSEVPQNLSASRPQDRQFILSSKKLLLSDSGFYLCAWARDSGHGYTFGSGTRLTVV.

This clonotype was seen more than once but under ten times. J is TRBJ2-2 and V is TRBV12-3 or TRBV12-4; weak D call: TRBD2 (5 bases). The V end was cut by 6 bases, the J end by 2 bases, with 10 bases between. The CDR3 length is 14 residues. CDR3 protein: CASSQAENTGELFF. In DNA form, the CDR3 reads TGTGCCAGCAGCCAAGCGGAAAACACCGGGGAGCTGTTTTTT.

This clonotype has just a few counts. The V and J genes are TRBV5-1 and TRBJ2-7; the D gene is possibly TRBD1 (6 bases). Between the trimmed V and J ends, which lost 4 bases and 0 bases, there was a span of 14 bases. Germline V CDR1 and CDR2: SGHRS, YFSETQ. CDR3 length: 15 amino acids. DNA for the CDR3: TGCGCCAGCAGCATACTACAGGGTATCTCCTACGAGCAGTACTTC. Amino acids: CASSILQGISYEQYF.

This clonotype showed up just once. This chain uses TRBV5-5 with TRBJ1-6, with D maybe TRBD1 (5 bases). Germline CDR1 and CDR2: SGHKS and YYEKEE (reference sequence). This CDR3 contains 16 residues. Trimming took off 4 bases at V and 13 bases at J, with 24 bases between the two ends. DNA of the CDR3: TGTGCCAGCAGCCCAAATGGGCAGGGCCTTGCTTGGCCCCTCCACTTT. Protein sequence: CASSPNGQGLAWPLHF.

Only a few counts were recorded for this clonotype. The CDR3 DNA sequence: TGCAGTGCTAAACTGAACACTGAAGCTTTCTTT. It yields the protein CSAKLNTEAFF. This rearrangement joins TRBV20-1 to TRBJ1-1; D unclear. The V end lost 4 bases, the J end lost 0 bases, and 3 bases lay between the germline ends. The germline CDR1 and CDR2 sequences are DFQATT and SNEGSKA (reference sequence). This CDR3 has 11 amino acids.

This clonotype appeared a few times. The CDR3 region has the DNA TGTGCCAGCAGTTACTCGCAGGGGAATCAGCCCCAGCATTTT. Its translation is CASSYSQGNQPQHF. This rearrangement joins TRBV6-5 to TRBJ1-5; a weak D match, TRBD1 (6 bases). V lost 0 bases and J 4 bases, leaving 7 bases between the germline ends. The CDR3 length is 14 residues. Per the germline V gene, CDR1 is MNHEY and CDR2 is SVGAGI.

The rearrangement uses TRBV12-3 or TRBV12-4 and TRBJ2-7; tentative D call: TRBD2 (5 bases). Trimming stripped 4 bases from V and 6 bases from J, with 10 bases between. This CDR3 contains 12 residues. In DNA, the CDR3 is TGTGCCAGCAGTTCCCGAGGGATCGAGCAGTACTTC. Its translation: CASSSRGIEQYF.